This TCR beta chain is drawn from a study of T cells in tuberculosis. The time point denotes: new active TB diagnosis, blood taken before or within 7 days of starting treatment. This CDR3 is built from 15 residues. Losses at the gene ends were 5 bases for V and 4 bases for J; bases not matched to a gene: 8. The germline CDR1 and CDR2 sequences are MNHEY and SVGAGI. Clones were read by immunoSEQ multiplex PCR, and TCRdb kept only the in-frame ones, dropping some. The table has approximately 40,000 clones, roughly 95% seen once. The chain carries TRBV6-5 and TRBJ1-2, with TRBD1 identical over 9 bases. The source of this sequence is an adult with tuberculosis. This specimen consisted of PBMCs, obtained at tuberculosis diagnosis. The CDR3 DNA reads as TGTGCCAGCAGTCCACAGGGGGCGATTAGCTATGGCTACACCTTC. It is translated as CASSPQGAISYGYTF.